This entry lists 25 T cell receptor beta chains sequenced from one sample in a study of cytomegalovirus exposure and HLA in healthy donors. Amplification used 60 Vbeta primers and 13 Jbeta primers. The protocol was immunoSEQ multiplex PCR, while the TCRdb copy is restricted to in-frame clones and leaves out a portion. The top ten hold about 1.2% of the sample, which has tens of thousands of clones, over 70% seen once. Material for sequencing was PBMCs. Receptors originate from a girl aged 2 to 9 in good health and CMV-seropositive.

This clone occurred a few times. DNA of the CDR3: TGTGCCAGCAGCTTATGGGCAGGGGGCCAGCCCCAGCATTTT. Amino acids: CASSLWAGGQPQHF. V usage is TRBV7-2 and J usage is TRBJ1-5; 8 positions agree with TRBD1. Per the germline V gene, CDR1 is SGHTA and CDR2 is FQGNSA. The junction had 4 bases not matched to a gene; V was cut back by 2 bases and J by 7 bases. The CDR3 extends over 14 amino acids. The full variable domain, rest sourced from reference TRBV7-2 and TRBJ1-5, is GAGVSQSPSNKVTEKGKDVELRCDPISGHTALYWYRQSLGQGLEFLIYFQGNSAPDKSGLPSDRFSAERTGGSVSTLTIQRTQQEDSAVYLCASSLWAGGQPQHFGDGTRLSIL.

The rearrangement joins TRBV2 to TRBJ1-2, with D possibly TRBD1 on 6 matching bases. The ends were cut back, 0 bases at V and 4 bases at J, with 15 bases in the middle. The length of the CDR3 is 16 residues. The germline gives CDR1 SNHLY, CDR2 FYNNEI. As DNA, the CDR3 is TGTGCCAGCAGTGAAGCGCCCGGGGGGCATGGCTATGGCTACACCTTC. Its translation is CASSEAPGGHGYGYTF.

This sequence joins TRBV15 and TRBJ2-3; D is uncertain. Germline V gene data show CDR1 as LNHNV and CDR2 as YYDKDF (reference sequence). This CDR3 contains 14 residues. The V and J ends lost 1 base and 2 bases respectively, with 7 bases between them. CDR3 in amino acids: CATSRAWLTDTQYF. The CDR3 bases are TGTGCCACCAGCAGAGCCTGGCTCACAGATACGCAGTATTTT.

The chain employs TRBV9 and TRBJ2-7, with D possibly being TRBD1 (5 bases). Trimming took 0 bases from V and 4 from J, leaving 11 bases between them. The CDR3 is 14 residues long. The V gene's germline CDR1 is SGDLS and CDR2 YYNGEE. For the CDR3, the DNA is TGTGCCAGCAGCGTAGATCCCAGGGCTTACGAGCAGTACTTC. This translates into CASSVDPRAYEQYF.

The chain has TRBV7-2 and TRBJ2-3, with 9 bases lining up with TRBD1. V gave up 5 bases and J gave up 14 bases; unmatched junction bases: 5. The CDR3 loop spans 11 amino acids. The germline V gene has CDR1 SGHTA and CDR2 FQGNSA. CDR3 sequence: CASSRDRALYF. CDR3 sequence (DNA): TGTGCCAGCAGCCGGGACAGGGCGCTGTATTTT.

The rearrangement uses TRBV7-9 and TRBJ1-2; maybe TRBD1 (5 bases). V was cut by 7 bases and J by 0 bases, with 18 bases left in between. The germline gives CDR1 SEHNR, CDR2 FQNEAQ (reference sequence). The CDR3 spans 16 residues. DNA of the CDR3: TGTGCCAGCAACCCTCATAGACAGTTTGCTAACTATGGCTACACCTTC. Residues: CASNPHRQFANYGYTF.

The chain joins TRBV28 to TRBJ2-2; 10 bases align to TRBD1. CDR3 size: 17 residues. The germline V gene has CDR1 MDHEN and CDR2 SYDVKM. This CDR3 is CATKKSPGQGHIGELFF. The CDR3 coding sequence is TGTGCTACCAAAAAATCACCGGGACAGGGGCACATCGGGGAGCTGTTTTTT. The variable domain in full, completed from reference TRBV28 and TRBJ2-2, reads DVKVTQSSRYLVKRTGEKVFLECVQDMDHENMFWYRQDPGLGLRLIYFSYDVKMKEKGDIPEGYSVSREKKERFSLILESASTNQTSMYLCATKKSPGQGHIGELFFGEGSRLTVL.

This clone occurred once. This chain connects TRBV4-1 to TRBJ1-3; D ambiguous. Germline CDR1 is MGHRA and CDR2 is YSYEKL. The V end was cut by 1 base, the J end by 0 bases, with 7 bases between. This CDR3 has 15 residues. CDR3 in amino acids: CASSQGQLSGNTIYF. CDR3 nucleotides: TGCGCCAGCAGCCAAGGACAACTCTCTGGAAACACCATATATTTT.

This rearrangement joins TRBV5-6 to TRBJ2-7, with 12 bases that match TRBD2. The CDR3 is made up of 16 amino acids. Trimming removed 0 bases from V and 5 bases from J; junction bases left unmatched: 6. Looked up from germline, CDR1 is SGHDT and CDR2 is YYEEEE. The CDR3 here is CASSLGSRLAGDEQYF. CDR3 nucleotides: TGTGCCAGCAGCTTGGGATCCCGACTAGCGGGAGACGAGCAGTACTTC.

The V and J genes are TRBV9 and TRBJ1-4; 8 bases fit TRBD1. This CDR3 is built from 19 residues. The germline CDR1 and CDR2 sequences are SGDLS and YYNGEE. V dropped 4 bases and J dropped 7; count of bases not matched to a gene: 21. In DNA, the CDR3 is TGTGCCAGCAGCACTAGACCGGGACAGGCGATTATGGGCGGTGAAAAACTGTTTTTT. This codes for CASSTRPGQAIMGGEKLFF.

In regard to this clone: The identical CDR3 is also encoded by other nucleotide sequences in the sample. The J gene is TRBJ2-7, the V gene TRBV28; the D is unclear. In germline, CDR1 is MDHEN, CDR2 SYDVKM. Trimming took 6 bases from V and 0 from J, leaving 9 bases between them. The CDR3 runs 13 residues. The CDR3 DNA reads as TGTGCCAGCAGCCCGCCTACCTCCTACGAGCAGTACTTC. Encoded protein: CASSPPTSYEQYF.

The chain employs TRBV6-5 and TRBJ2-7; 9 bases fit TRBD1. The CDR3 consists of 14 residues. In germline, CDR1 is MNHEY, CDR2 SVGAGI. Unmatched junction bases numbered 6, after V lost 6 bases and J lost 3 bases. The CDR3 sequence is CASSPGTGNYEQYF. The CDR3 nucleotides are TGTGCCAGCAGCCCCGGGACAGGGAACTACGAGCAGTACTTC.

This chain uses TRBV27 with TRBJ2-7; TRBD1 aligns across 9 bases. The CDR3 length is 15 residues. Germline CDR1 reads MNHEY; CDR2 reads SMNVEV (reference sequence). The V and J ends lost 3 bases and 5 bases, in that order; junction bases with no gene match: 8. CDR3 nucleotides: TGTGCCAGCAGTTTGTCGGGACAGGGATCTAACGAGCAGTACTTC. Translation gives CASSLSGQGSNEQYF.

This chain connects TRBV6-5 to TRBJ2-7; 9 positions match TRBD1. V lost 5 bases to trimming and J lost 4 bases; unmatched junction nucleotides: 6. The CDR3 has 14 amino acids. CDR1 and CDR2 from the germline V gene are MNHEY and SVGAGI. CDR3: CASSTDRGAYEQYF. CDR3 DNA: TGTGCCAGCAGTACTGACAGGGGGGCGTACGAGCAGTACTTC.

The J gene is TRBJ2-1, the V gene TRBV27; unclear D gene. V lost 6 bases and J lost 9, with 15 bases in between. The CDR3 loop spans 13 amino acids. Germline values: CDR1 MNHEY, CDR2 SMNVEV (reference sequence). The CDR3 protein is CASRPMQVGEQFF. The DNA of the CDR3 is TGTGCCAGCAGGCCGATGCAAGTCGGTGAGCAGTTCTTC.

CDR3 protein: CAWTEVGNTIYF. The CDR3 DNA is TGTGCCTGGACAGAGGTTGGAAACACCATATATTTT. The chain couples TRBV30 to TRBJ1-3, with D unresolved. Trimming pared 4 bases from V and 3 bases from J, leaving 7 bases between. This CDR3 region has 12 residues. Germline CDR1 GTSNPN, CDR2 SVGIG (reference sequence).

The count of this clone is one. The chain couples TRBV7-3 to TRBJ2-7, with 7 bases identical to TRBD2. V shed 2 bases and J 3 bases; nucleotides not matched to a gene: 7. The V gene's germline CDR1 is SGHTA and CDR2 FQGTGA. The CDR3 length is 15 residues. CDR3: CASSLFASGNYEQYF. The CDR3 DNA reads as TGTGCCAGCAGCTTATTTGCTAGCGGAAACTACGAGCAGTACTTC.

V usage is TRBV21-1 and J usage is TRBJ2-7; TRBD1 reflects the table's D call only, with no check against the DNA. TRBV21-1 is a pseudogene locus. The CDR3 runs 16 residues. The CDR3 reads CASSTSGQDHSYEQYF. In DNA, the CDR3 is TGTGCCAGCAGCACGAGCGGACAGGACCACTCCTACGAGCAGTACTTC.

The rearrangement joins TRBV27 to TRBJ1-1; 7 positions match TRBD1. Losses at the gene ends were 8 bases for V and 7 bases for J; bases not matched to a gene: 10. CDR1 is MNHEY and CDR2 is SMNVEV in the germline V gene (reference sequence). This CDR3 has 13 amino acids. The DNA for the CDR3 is TGTGCCAGCGTCAAAACTCACAGGGGTGAAGCTTTCTTT. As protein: CASVKTHRGEAFF.

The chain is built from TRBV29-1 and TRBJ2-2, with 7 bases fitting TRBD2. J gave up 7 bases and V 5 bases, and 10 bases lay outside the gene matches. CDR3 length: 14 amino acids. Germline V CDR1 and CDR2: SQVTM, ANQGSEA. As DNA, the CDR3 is TGCAGCGTTCTGGGGGGGTCCGGGAACGGGGAGCTGTTTTTT. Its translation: CSVLGGSGNGELFF.

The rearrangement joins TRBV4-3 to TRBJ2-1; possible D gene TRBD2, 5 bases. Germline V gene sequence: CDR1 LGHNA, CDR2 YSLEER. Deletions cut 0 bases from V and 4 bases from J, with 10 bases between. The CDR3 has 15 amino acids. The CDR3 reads CASSQEETGYNEQFF. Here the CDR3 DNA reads TGCGCCAGCAGCCAAGAAGAAACGGGGTACAATGAGCAGTTCTTC.

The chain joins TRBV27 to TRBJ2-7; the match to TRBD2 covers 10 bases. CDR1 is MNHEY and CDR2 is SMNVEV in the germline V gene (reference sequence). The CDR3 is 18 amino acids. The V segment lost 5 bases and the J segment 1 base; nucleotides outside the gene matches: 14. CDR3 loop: CASSPIPPLAGVSYEQYF. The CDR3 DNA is TGTGCCAGCAGTCCGATCCCCCCGCTAGCGGGAGTTTCCTACGAGCAGTACTTC.

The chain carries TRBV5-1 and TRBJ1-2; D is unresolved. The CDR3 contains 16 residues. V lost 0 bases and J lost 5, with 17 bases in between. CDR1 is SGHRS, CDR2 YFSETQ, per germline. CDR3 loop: CASSLDALPIGYGYTF. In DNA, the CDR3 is TGCGCCAGCAGCTTGGATGCCCTTCCCATCGGGTATGGCTACACCTTC.

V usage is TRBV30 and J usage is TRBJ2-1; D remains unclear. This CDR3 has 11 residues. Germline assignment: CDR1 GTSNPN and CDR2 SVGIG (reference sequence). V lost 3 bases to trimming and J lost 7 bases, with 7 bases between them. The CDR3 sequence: CAWSSSNEQFF. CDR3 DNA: TGTGCCTGGAGCTCTTCGAATGAGCAGTTCTTC. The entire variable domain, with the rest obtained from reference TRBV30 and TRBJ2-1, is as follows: SQTIHQWPATLVQPVGSPLSLECTVEGTSNPNLYWYRQAAGRGLQLLFYSVGIGQISSEVPQNLSASRPQDRQFILSSKKLLLSDSGFYLCAWSSSNEQFFGPGTRLTVL.

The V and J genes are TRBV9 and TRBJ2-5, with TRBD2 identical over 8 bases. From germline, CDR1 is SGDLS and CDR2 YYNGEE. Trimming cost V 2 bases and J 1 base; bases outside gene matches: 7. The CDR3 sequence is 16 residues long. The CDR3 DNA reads TGTGCCAGCAGCGTCACTAGCGGCCTATTCCAAGAGACCCAGTACTTC. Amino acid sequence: CASSVTSGLFQETQYF.